This T cell receptor (beta chain) comes out of a study of CD8 T cells in ankylosing spondylitis. TCRdb used MiXCR to reprocess the 5' RACE reads, holding one entry per CDR3 protein. The sample records 240,000 or so distinct CDR3 sequences, roughly 10% being singletons. The sample was blood, either unsorted or a sorted T cell fraction (not recorded which). This TCR came from a male donor with ankylosing spondylitis or in good health (not recorded which).

CDR3 protein: CASSLDEQFF. CDR3 DNA sequence: TGTGCCAGCAGCTTAGATGAGCAGTTCTTC. The V gene is TRBV11-2, the J gene TRBJ2-1; unclear D gene. Deletions cut 0 bases from V and 9 bases from J, with 0 bases between. CDR3 length: 10 residues. Germline V lookup: CDR1 SGHAT, CDR2 FQNNGV.